This entry lists 12 T cell receptor beta chains sequenced from one sample in a study of T-cell memory formation after mild COVID-19 (dated by TCRdb to the early 2020s). The library was obtained by 5' RACE. Data came from an Illumina NovaSeq 6000. TCRdb trimmed public reads at Q25 via fastp, called clones via MiXCR and kept in-frame beta chains. Rows are unified per CDR3 protein, each entry keeping the most common DNA and genes. For this sample the table gives some 270,000 distinct CDR3 sequences, of which over 15% were detected only once. 2.1% of the sample lies in the top ten. Sequencing used PBMCs or a T cell subset sorted from them (not recorded which). These receptors all stem from an adult woman who had mild COVID-19 (a few samples of this study predate the infection). The sample titles of this study are shuffled in the database, so cell type and time point are left out; the donor was told from shared clones.

This clonotype was counted a few times. CDR3 residues: CASSQDQGGTDTQYF. The CDR3 DNA reads TGCGCCAGCAGCCAAGACCAGGGGGGCACAGATACGCAGTATTTT. The chain combines TRBV4-3 with TRBJ2-3, with 7 bases aligning to TRBD1. V trimming: 0 bases; J trimming: 1 base; junction bases outside the gene matches: 1. The CDR3 runs 15 residues. Germline CDR1 and CDR2: LGHNA and YSLEER.

The J gene is TRBJ1-1, the V gene TRBV6-5; D may be TRBD1 (6 bases). This CDR3 has 15 residues. The ends were cut back, 4 bases at V and 0 bases at J, with 12 bases in the middle. Germline CDR1 MNHEY, CDR2 SVGAGI. The CDR3 DNA is TGTGCCAGCAGTTCCCCCGGACAGTTGAACACTGAAGCTTTCTTT. Protein sequence: CASSSPGQLNTEAFF.

This clonotype was counted a few times. V gene TRBV5-6 combines with J gene TRBJ1-2; D remains ambiguous. The CDR3 sequence is 13 residues long. The ends were cut back, 2 bases at V and 6 bases at J, with 11 bases in the middle. Looked up from germline, CDR1 is SGHDT and CDR2 is YYEEEE. The CDR3 DNA follows: TGTGCCAGCAGCTTTCCCGGGATTGATGGCTACACCTTC. Amino acids: CASSFPGIDGYTF.

The rearrangement links TRBV20-1 to TRBJ1-2, with TRBD1 identical over 10 bases. The germline V gene has CDR1 DFQATT and CDR2 SNEGSKA (reference sequence). The CDR3 loop spans 17 amino acids. V lost 1 base and J lost 8; bases outside the gene matches: 16. CDR3 amino acids: CSARVRTNRQGAWGYTF. The CDR3 region has the DNA TGCAGTGCTAGAGTGCGCACAAACCGACAGGGGGCTTGGGGCTACACCTTC.

CDR3 sequence: CASSPGQGPTNEKLFF. The CDR3 DNA reads as TGCGCCAGCAGCCCCGGACAGGGGCCAACTAATGAAAAACTGTTTTTT. This chain joins TRBV4-1 and TRBJ1-4; 9 bases map to TRBD1. CDR1 is MGHRA and CDR2 is YSYEKL in the germline V gene. With V trimmed by 4 bases and J by 0 bases, 3 bases remained unmatched. There are 16 residues in the CDR3.

The chain carries TRBV29-1 and TRBJ1-1; a possible D gene is TRBD1 (6 bases). In germline, CDR1 is SQVTM, CDR2 ANQGSEA. This CDR3 region has 14 residues. Trimming left V 7 bases short and J 2 bases short, with 17 bases between. The CDR3 loop reads CSAEGTGSNTEAFF. The CDR3 DNA reads as TGCAGCGCCGAAGGAACAGGGAGTAACACTGAAGCTTTCTTT.

The chain uses TRBV7-9 and TRBJ1-3; the D is unclear. The germline V and J ends were trimmed by 1 base and 0 bases, with 7 bases remaining between them. The CDR3 consists of 15 residues. Germline CDR1 reads SEHNR; CDR2 reads FQNEAQ (reference sequence). Here the CDR3 DNA reads TGTGCCAGCAGCTTAGATCGGCTCTCTGGAAACACCATATATTTT. Its translation: CASSLDRLSGNTIYF.

This clonotype has a handful of counts. The chain couples TRBV3-1 to TRBJ1-1; no clear D. V was cut by 1 base and J by 1 base, with 10 bases left in between. In germline, CDR1 is LGHDT, CDR2 YNNKEL (reference sequence). The CDR3 extends over 15 amino acids. DNA of the CDR3: TGTGCCAGCAGCCAAGGTTACATAGGGAACACTGAAGCTTTCTTT. This translates into CASSQGYIGNTEAFF. Together with reference TRBV3-1 and TRBJ1-1, the CDR3 gives the full variable domain: DTAVSQTPKYLVTQMGNDKSIKCEQNLGHDTMYWYKQDSKKFLKIMFSYNNKELIINETVPNRFSPKSPDKAHLNLHINSLELGDSAVYFCASSQGYIGNTEAFFGQGTRLTVV.

This clonotype showed up just a few times. The J gene is TRBJ2-5, the V gene TRBV12-3 or TRBV12-4; 7 nucleotides match TRBD2. After removal of 2 bases from V and 6 bases from J, the junction contained 6 bases not matched to a gene. The CDR3 has 14 amino acids. The CDR3: CASSLWGEGKTQYF. CDR3 nucleotides: TGTGCCAGCAGTTTATGGGGGGAGGGAAAGACCCAGTACTTC.

This clonotype has ten or more counts. The chain joins TRBV4-1 to TRBJ2-2; D unresolved. Germline V gene sequence: CDR1 MGHRA, CDR2 YSYEKL. The CDR3 totals 14 residues. Trimming left V 0 bases short and J 4 bases short, with 6 bases between. CDR3 in amino acids: CASSQDRSTGELFF. In DNA, the CDR3 is TGCGCCAGCAGCCAAGATCGAAGCACCGGGGAGCTGTTTTTT.

This sequence joins TRBV4-2 and TRBJ1-2; TRBD1 matches at 10 bases. This CDR3 has 16 amino acids. V dropped 0 bases and J dropped 5; count of bases not matched to a gene: 6. Germline CDR1 reads LGHNA; CDR2 reads YNFKEQ. The CDR3 nucleotides are TGTGCCAGCAGCCAAGACTTCGGGACAGGGGAATATGGCTACACCTTC. Translating gives CASSQDFGTGEYGYTF.

This clonotype has just a few counts. The chain has TRBV29-1 and TRBJ1-2; D unresolved. The ends were cut back, 5 bases at V and 4 bases at J, with 17 bases in the middle. This CDR3 is 14 amino acids long. Germline V gene data show CDR1 as SQVTM and CDR2 as ANQGSEA. The CDR3 loop is CSVKIVGGGYGYTF. CDR3 DNA sequence: TGCAGCGTTAAAATTGTGGGTGGAGGCTATGGCTACACCTTC. The whole variable domain, remainder taken from reference TRBV29-1 and TRBJ1-2, is SAVISQKPSRDICQRGTSLTIQCQVDSQVTMMFWYRQQPGQSLTLIATANQGSEATYESGFVIDKFPISRPNLTFSTLTVSNMSPEDSSIYLCSVKIVGGGYGYTFGSGTRLTVV.